This is a list of T cell receptor beta chains from one sample in a study of lymphopenia after photon versus proton radiotherapy. Clones were read by immunoSEQ multiplex PCR, and TCRdb kept only the in-frame ones, dropping some. The table lists about 53,000 clones, about four fifths of them singletons. The sequencing used peripheral blood, collected from a patient treated with photon-based radiotherapy. The receptor source for this set is a man between 45 and 60 years old with gastric cancer. Both conserved end residues are part of each CDR3. D genes are given only for firm matches. The size of a clone is reported for some rows only, either as once, few or many, or as a class for expanded clones.

CASSFQGYEQYF | TGTGCCAGCAGCTTCCAGGGCTACGAGCAGTACTTC | TRBV5-5 | - | TRBJ2-7 | few
CASSLSSGTGSYEQYF | TGTGCCAGCAGTTTATCGAGCGGGACGGGATCCTACGAGCAGTACTTC | TRBV27 | TRBD2 | TRBJ2-7 | -
CASSLEGSGNTIYF | TGCGCCAGCAGCTTGGAAGGTTCTGGAAACACCATATATTTT | TRBV5-1 | - | TRBJ1-3 | -
CSATAIDTQYF | TGCAGTGCTACAGCCATAGATACGCAGTATTTT | TRBV20-1 | - | TRBJ2-3 | -
CASSYSDDLRSYEQYF | TGTGCCAGCAGTTACTCGGACGATTTAAGGTCCTACGAGCAGTACTTC | TRBV6-6 | - | TRBJ2-7 | -
CASSARTGSTDTQYF | TGTGCCAGCAGTGCTCGGACAGGGAGCACAGATACGCAGTATTTT | TRBV6-1 | TRBD1 | TRBJ2-3 | -
CASRPGRPPFEAFF | TGTGCCAGCAGACCGGGCCGACCCCCATTTGAAGCTTTCTTT | TRBV28 | - | TRBJ1-1 | -
CASSKIAGSSYNEQFF | TGTGCCAGCAGCAAAATAGCGGGAAGCTCCTACAATGAGCAGTTCTTC | TRBV7-2 | TRBD2 | TRBJ2-1 | -
CSVAGTSGRVTGELFF | TGCAGCGTAGCCGGGACTAGCGGGAGAGTTACCGGGGAGCTGTTTTTT | TRBV29-1 | TRBD2 | TRBJ2-2 | once
CASSLSGAGGKETQYF | TGTGCCAGCAGCTTGTCCGGGGCCGGGGGGAAAGAGACCCAGTACTTC | TRBV7-9 | TRBD2 | TRBJ2-5 | -
CASAAGNTEAFF | TGTGCCAGTGCGGCGGGGAACACTGAAGCTTTCTTT | TRBV19 | - | TRBJ1-1 | once
CASRGAGRYGRNQPQHF | TGTGCCAGCAGGGGCGCCGGACGGTATGGGAGGAATCAGCCCCAGCATTTT | TRBV28 | - | TRBJ1-5 | -
CASSTLGADTQYF | TGTGCCTCCAGCACCCTAGGAGCAGATACGCAGTATTTT | TRBV7-9 | - | TRBJ2-3 | -
CASSPEGVRQETQYF | TGCGCCAGCAGCCCCGAGGGCGTCAGGCAAGAGACCCAGTACTTC | TRBV5-1 | - | TRBJ2-5 | -
CASSPLDRGETQYF | TGTGCCAGCTCACCCCTTGACAGGGGGGAGACCCAGTACTTC | TRBV18 | TRBD1 | TRBJ2-5 | -
CASSMAVNSNQPQHF | TGTGCCAGTAGTATGGCTGTAAATAGCAATCAGCCCCAGCATTTT | TRBV19 | - | TRBJ1-5 | -
CASSQDENRSSTDTQYF | TGCGCCAGCAGCCAAGATGAGAACAGGTCTAGCACAGATACGCAGTATTTT | TRBV4-1 | - | TRBJ2-3 | -
CSVARGENTEAFF | TGCAGCGTTGCCCGTGGGGAGAACACTGAAGCTTTCTTT | TRBV29-1 | - | TRBJ1-1 | -
CASSQDSGTSKNIQYF | TGCGCCAGCAGCCAAGATTCGGGGACTTCCAAAAACATTCAGTACTTC | TRBV4-1 | - | TRBJ2-4 | -
CASSLERNRYNEQFF | TGTGCCAGCAGCTTAGAGAGGAACCGATACAATGAGCAGTTCTTC | TRBV11-3 | - | TRBJ2-1 | -
CASSPQEAETQYF | TGTGCCAGCTCACCACAGGAGGCAGAGACCCAGTACTTC | TRBV18 | - | TRBJ2-5 | -
CASSLDSYADTQYF | TGTGCCAGCAGCTTGGATAGTTACGCAGATACGCAGTATTTT | TRBV5-4 | - | TRBJ2-3 | -
CASSRDRELNQPQHF | TGTGCCAGCTCACGGGACAGGGAATTGAATCAGCCCCAGCATTTT | TRBV18 | TRBD1 | TRBJ1-5 | once
CASRHGTAAVYNEQFF | TGTGCCAGCAGGCACGGGACAGCAGCTGTCTACAATGAGCAGTTCTTC | TRBV7-2 | TRBD1 | TRBJ2-1 | -
CASSPPRDRLNNEQFF | TGTGCCAGCAGCCCACCCCGGGACAGGCTAAACAATGAGCAGTTCTTC | TRBV14 | TRBD1 | TRBJ2-1 | -
CASSPGTSGRVYEQYF | TGTGCCAGCAGCCCGGGGACTAGCGGGAGGGTCTACGAGCAGTACTTC | TRBV7-9 | TRBD2 | TRBJ2-7 | -
CASSSTGNYGYTF | TGTGCCAGCAGCTCCACAGGGAACTATGGCTACACCTTC | TRBV7-3 | - | TRBJ1-2 | -
CASSLWRGTNYEQYF | TGTGCCAGCAGCTTATGGAGGGGGACTAACTACGAGCAGTACTTC | TRBV7-2 | - | TRBJ2-7 | -
CASRGWSGNYGYTF | TGTGCCAGCAGAGGATGGTCAGGGAACTATGGCTACACCTTC | TRBV5-4 | - | TRBJ1-2 | -
CASSEGKNTEAFF | TGTGCCAGCAGTGAAGGGAAGAACACTGAAGCTTTCTTT | TRBV6-4 | - | TRBJ1-1 | -
CASSLGGSLEKLFF | TGCGCCAGCAGCTTGGGGGGAAGTCTTGAAAAACTGTTTTTT | TRBV5-1 | - | TRBJ1-4 | -
CASSLGGKNTEAFF | TGCGCCAGCAGCTTGGGGGGCAAGAACACTGAAGCTTTCTTT | TRBV5-1 | - | TRBJ1-1 | -
CAWSVRGGEQFF | TGTGCCTGGAGTGTACGAGGGGGAGAGCAGTTCTTC | TRBV30 | - | TRBJ2-1 | -
CAWSGFGLAKTQYF | TGTGCCTGGAGTGGGTTCGGACTAGCAAAGACCCAGTACTTC | TRBV30 | TRBD2 | TRBJ2-5 | -
CASSQRTELLANYGYTF | TGCGCCAGCAGCCAACGGACAGAACTTCTCGCTAACTATGGCTACACCTTC | TRBV5-1 | - | TRBJ1-2 | -
CASSLAGGQGPYNEQFF | TGTGCCAGCAGCTTGGCCGGTGGACAGGGGCCCTACAATGAGCAGTTCTTC | TRBV5-6 | TRBD1 | TRBJ2-1 | -
CASSLVGTGYYEQYF | TGTGCCAGCAGCTTAGTGGGCACAGGGTACTACGAGCAGTACTTC | TRBV7-2 | - | TRBJ2-7 | -
CASSHGQGEANEQFF | TGTGCCAGCAGCCACGGACAGGGGGAGGCCAATGAGCAGTTCTTC | TRBV5-4 | TRBD1 | TRBJ2-1 | -
CASSPYRDLNTGELFF | TGTGCCAGCTCACCTTACAGGGATCTAAACACCGGGGAGCTGTTTTTT | TRBV18 | - | TRBJ2-2 | -
CASSVLAVLSSYNEQFF | TGTGCCAGCAGCGTACTGGCGGTCCTGAGCTCCTACAATGAGCAGTTCTTC | TRBV9 | - | TRBJ2-1 | few
CASSPNYEQYF | TGTGCCAGCTCACCCAACTACGAGCAGTACTTC | TRBV18 | - | TRBJ2-7 | -
CATSRGRDTYSNQPQHF | TGTGCCACCAGCAGAGGTCGAGACACCTATAGCAATCAGCCCCAGCATTTT | TRBV15 | - | TRBJ1-5 | -
CASSIRGLTSGANVLTF | TGTGCCAGTAGTATAAGGGGGCTTACATCTGGGGCCAACGTCCTGACTTTC | TRBV19 | TRBD1 | TRBJ2-6 | -
CASSRGELNTEAFF | TGTGCCAGCAGTCGGGGGGAACTTAACACTGAAGCTTTCTTT | TRBV6-6 | - | TRBJ1-1 | -
CASSQDWGRLNTGELFF | TGTGCCAGCAGCCAAGATTGGGGCCGACTTAACACCGGGGAGCTGTTTTTT | TRBV14 | - | TRBJ2-2 | -
CASSQQRNTEAFF | TGTGCCAGCAGCCAGCAGAGGAACACTGAAGCTTTCTTT | TRBV11-3 | - | TRBJ1-1 | -
CAVRQRALMEDEQFF | TGTGCCGTTCGCCAACGGGCCTTAATGGAGGATGAGCAGTTCTTC | TRBV27 | - | TRBJ2-1 | -
CASSLREDSEQYF | TGCGCCAGCAGCTTGCGAGAAGACTCCGAGCAGTACTTC | TRBV5-1 | - | TRBJ2-7 | -
CASSSLTPETQYF | TGTGCCAGCAGTTCCCTCACCCCAGAGACCCAGTACTTC | TRBV28 | - | TRBJ2-5 | -